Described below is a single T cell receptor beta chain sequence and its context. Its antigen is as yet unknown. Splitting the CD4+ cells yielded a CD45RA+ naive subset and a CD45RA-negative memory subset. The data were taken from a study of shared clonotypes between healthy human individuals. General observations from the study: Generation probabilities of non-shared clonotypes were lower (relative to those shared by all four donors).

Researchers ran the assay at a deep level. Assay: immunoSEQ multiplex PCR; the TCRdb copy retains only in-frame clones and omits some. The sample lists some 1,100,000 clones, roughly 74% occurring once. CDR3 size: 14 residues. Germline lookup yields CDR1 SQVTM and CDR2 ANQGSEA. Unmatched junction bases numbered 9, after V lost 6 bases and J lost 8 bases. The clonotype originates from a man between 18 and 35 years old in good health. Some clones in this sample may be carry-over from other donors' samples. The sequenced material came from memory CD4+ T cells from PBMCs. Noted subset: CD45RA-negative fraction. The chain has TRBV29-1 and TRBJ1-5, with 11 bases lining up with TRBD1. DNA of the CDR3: TGCAGCGTCAAAGGGGGACAGGGGGGAGAGCCCCAGCATTTT. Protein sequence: CSVKGGQGGEPQHF.